The 21 T cell receptor beta chains presented below share a single source sample, sequenced in a study of blood T cell repertoires in COVID-19. The repertoire was sequenced with immunoSEQ multiplex PCR; TCRdb's copy has only in-frame clones and lacks some. The sample includes about 100,000 clones, roughly nine tenths seen only once; the top ten take around 15%. The specimen was peripheral blood. These receptors were taken from a man between 50 and 59 years old with acute or convalescent COVID-19.

This chain connects TRBV2 to TRBJ2-2; 7 bases map to TRBD1. The CDR3 length is 13 residues. V was pared by 6 bases and J by 8 bases, with 6 bases of the junction left unmatched. CDR1 SNHLY and CDR2 FYNNEI come from the germline V gene. The CDR3 loop is CASSRQGRGELFF. The DNA for the CDR3 is TGTGCCAGCAGCAGACAGGGTAGGGGGGAGCTGTTTTTT.

The chain uses TRBV25-1 and TRBJ2-1; TRBD1 might be the D (6 bases). This CDR3 has 12 residues. Germline V gives CDR1 MGHDK, CDR2 SYGVNS. V shed 4 bases and J shed 9 bases, with 10 bases lying between them. For the CDR3, the DNA is TGTGCCAGCAGTGCCGGACAGACTGAGCAGTTCTTC. Translation gives CASSAGQTEQFF.

The gene calls are TRBV5-1 and TRBJ2-6, with 11 positions matching TRBD1. CDR3 length: 15 residues. CDR1 and CDR2 from the germline V gene are SGHRS and YFSETQ. Trimming cost V 4 bases and J 8 bases; bases outside gene matches: 5. Here the CDR3 DNA reads TGCGCCAGCAGCACCAGGGACAGGGGGACCAACGTCCTGACTTTC. This codes for CASSTRDRGTNVLTF.

This chain joins TRBV27 and TRBJ1-5, with TRBD1 as a possible D gene (6 bases). CDR1 MNHEY and CDR2 SMNVEV come from the germline V gene (reference sequence). V gave up 1 base and J gave up 4 bases, with 11 bases separating them. This CDR3 has 15 residues. The CDR3 region is CASSLLGTRNQPQHF. CDR3 sequence (DNA): TGTGCCAGCAGTTTATTGGGGACACGAAATCAGCCCCAGCATTTT.

J is TRBJ1-5 and V is TRBV19; D perhaps matches TRBD1 (5 bases). CDR3 length equals 17 residues. V was trimmed by 0 bases and J by 4 bases, leaving 16 bases between them. Germline V lookup: CDR1 LNHDA, CDR2 SQIVND (reference sequence). The CDR3 DNA is TGTGCCAGTAGTATAGATATAGGCAGGGTAACAAATCAGCCCCAGCATTTT. It specifies CASSIDIGRVTNQPQHF.

The V call is TRBV6-5, the J call TRBJ2-7, with TRBD1 matching over 9 bases. V trimming: 6 bases; J trimming: 1 base; junction bases outside the gene matches: 4. Germline V gene data show CDR1 as MNHEY and CDR2 as SVGAGI. CDR3 length equals 14 residues. Written as DNA, the CDR3 is TGTGCCAGCAGCCTCGGGACAGGGTCCTACGAGCAGTACTTC. As protein: CASSLGTGSYEQYF.

The V call is TRBV19, the J call TRBJ2-1, with D unclear. The CDR3 is 14 residues long. Trimming took 1 base from V and 5 from J, leaving 9 bases between them. Germline loops: CDR1 LNHDA, CDR2 SQIVND (reference sequence). The CDR3 protein is CASSIGSINNEQFF. The CDR3, as DNA: TGTGCCAGTAGTATAGGTAGCATAAACAATGAGCAGTTCTTC. Supplemented by reference TRBV19 and TRBJ2-1, the full variable domain reads DGGITQSPKYLFRKEGQNVTLSCEQNLNHDAMYWYRQDPGQGLRLIYYSQIVNDFQKGDIAEGYSVSREKKESFPLTVTSAQKNPTAFYLCASSIGSINNEQFFGPGTRLTVL.

On this clone: At one boundary the junction diverges from the germline segment, which might be a read error. The chain links TRBV30 to TRBJ2-3, with D perhaps TRBD1 (5 bases). Germline CDR1 reads GTSNPN; CDR2 reads SVGIG (reference sequence). CDR3 size: 13 residues. CDR3 sequence (DNA): TGTGCCTGGAGTGCAACGGGTACAGGTACGCAGTATTTT. Encoded protein: CAWSATGTGTQYF.

The chain uses TRBV9 and TRBJ2-5; 9 bases match TRBD2. Per the germline V gene, CDR1 is SGDLS and CDR2 is YYNGEE. Losses at the gene ends were 0 bases for V and 5 bases for J; bases not matched to a gene: 8. This CDR3 has 16 amino acids. In nucleotides, the CDR3 is TGTGCCAGCAGCGTAGCTCAAGGACTAGCGCGGGAGACCCAGTACTTC. Protein: CASSVAQGLARETQYF.

This chain joins TRBV5-6 and TRBJ2-5, with 8 bases lining up with TRBD2. Germline V gives CDR1 SGHDT, CDR2 YYEEEE. Trimming removed 3 bases from V and 3 bases from J; junction bases left unmatched: 7. The length of the CDR3 is 15 residues. The CDR3 is CASSSGSGGEETQYF. The CDR3 region has the DNA TGTGCCAGCAGCTCGGGGAGCGGGGGAGAAGAGACCCAGTACTTC.

The chain employs TRBV6-5 and TRBJ1-2; a possible D gene is TRBD1 (5 bases). This CDR3 spans 13 amino acids. Between the trimmed V and J ends, which lost 6 bases and 7 bases, there was a span of 15 bases. Per the germline V gene, CDR1 is MNHEY and CDR2 is SVGAGI. The CDR3 DNA reads TGTGCCAGCAGATTTCGGGGGTCGGGTGGCTACACCTTC. As protein: CASRFRGSGGYTF.

This clone has only a few counts. This sequence joins TRBV7-6 and TRBJ2-7; TRBD1 might be the D (6 bases). The germline gives CDR1 SGHVS, CDR2 FNYEAQ. The CDR3 spans 15 residues. V lost 1 base, J lost 6 bases, and 16 bases lay in between. The CDR3 sequence: CASSLDGQPLREQYF. CDR3 nucleotides: TGTGCCAGCAGCTTAGATGGACAGCCGCTACGCGAGCAGTACTTC. Filled out from reference TRBV7-6 and TRBJ2-7, the complete variable domain reads GAGVSQSPRYKVTKRGQDVALRCDPISGHVSLYWYRQALGQGPEFLTYFNYEAQQDKSGLPNDRFSAERPEGSISTLTIQRTEQRDSAMYRCASSLDGQPLREQYFGPGTRLTVT.

The V call is TRBV4-2, the J call TRBJ2-7; 8 nucleotides agree with TRBD1. V dropped 2 bases and J dropped 2; count of bases not matched to a gene: 11. This CDR3 contains 17 residues. Germline CDR1 reads LGHNA; CDR2 reads YNFKEQ. CDR3 DNA sequence: TGTGCCAGCAGCCAACCCCTGCAGGCAGGGGGCCCCTACGAGCAGTACTTC. Its protein product is CASSQPLQAGGPYEQYF.

The genes are TRBV5-4 and TRBJ2-1, with 8 nucleotides matching TRBD1. Germline V lookup: CDR1 SGHNT, CDR2 YYREEE (reference sequence). The V gene end was trimmed by 4 bases and the J gene end by 13 bases; junction bases not matched to a gene: 19. The CDR3 is 16 amino acids. CDR3 in DNA: TGTGCCAGCAGCCCTGTCGGCAGGGGGCGCGTAGGAAAACAGTTCTTC. Protein sequence: CASSPVGRGRVGKQFF.

The rearrangement uses TRBV5-6 and TRBJ2-3, with 8 nucleotides matching TRBD2. Trimming took 4 bases from V and 4 from J; bases not matched to a gene: 8. This CDR3 contains 15 residues. Germline V gene lookup returns CDR1 SGHDT and CDR2 YYEEEE. In nucleotides, the CDR3 is TGTGCCAGCAGCACCGGGACTAGGATTGCAGATACGCAGTATTTT. Translating it yields CASSTGTRIADTQYF. Based on the CDR3 plus reference TRBV5-6 and TRBJ2-3, the full variable domain is DAGVTQSPTHLIKTRGQQVTLRCSPKSGHDTVSWYQQALGQGPQFIFQYYEEEERQRGNFPDRFSGHQFPNYSSELNVNALLLGDSALYLCASSTGTRIADTQYFGPGTRLTVL.

V gene TRBV19 combines with J gene TRBJ1-5, with a tentative D call TRBD1 (5 bases). Germline values: CDR1 LNHDA, CDR2 SQIVND (reference sequence). V was pared by 5 bases and J by 5 bases, with 7 bases between. The CDR3 is 12 residues long. The chain's CDR3 is CASSQGDQPQHF. The DNA for the CDR3 is TGTGCCAGTAGTCAAGGGGATCAGCCCCAGCATTTT.

The gene calls are TRBV27 and TRBJ1-1; D is undetermined. The CDR3 totals 12 residues. CDR1 and CDR2 from the germline V gene are MNHEY and SMNVEV (reference sequence). V was trimmed by 3 bases and J by 8 bases, leaving 10 bases between them. The CDR3 DNA follows: TGTGCCAGCAGTTTGACGGGAGGCGAAGCTTTCTTT. Translating it yields CASSLTGGEAFF.

The chain couples TRBV7-2 to TRBJ2-1; a weak D match, TRBD2 (7 bases). CDR1 and CDR2 (germline): SGHTA, FQGNSA. The CDR3 runs 15 residues. V was shortened by 0 bases and J by 7 bases, with 13 bases between the two germline ends. CDR3 in DNA: TGTGCCAGCAGCTTAGCGGGGGGGGCCGGGAATGAGCAGTTCTTC. It codes for CASSLAGGAGNEQFF.

This chain joins TRBV5-4 and TRBJ1-3; possible D gene TRBD1, 5 bases. Germline V CDR1 and CDR2: SGHNT, YYREEE (reference sequence). V was clipped by 4 bases and J by 0 bases, with 8 bases between them. The CDR3 has 14 residues. This chain's CDR3 is CASSVDISGNTIYF. For the CDR3, the DNA is TGTGCCAGCAGCGTGGACATCTCTGGAAACACCATATATTTT.

The gene calls are TRBV29-1 and TRBJ2-2, with D unclear. The CDR3 runs to 14 residues. Trimming cost V 3 bases and J 4 bases, with 12 bases left between them. Germline loops: CDR1 SQVTM, CDR2 ANQGSEA. CDR3 in amino acids: CSVDSPFITGELFF. In DNA, the CDR3 is TGCAGCGTTGACAGTCCCTTCATCACCGGGGAGCTGTTTTTT.

This clone was found a few times. The CDR3 coding sequence is TGTGCCAGCTCCCACCTTCCTTCCCAGAGCAATCAGCCCCAGCATTTT. This sequence encodes CASSHLPSQSNQPQHF. The genes are TRBV18 and TRBJ1-5; D unclear. Germline-derived CDR1 and CDR2 are KGHSH and LQKENI. The V end was cut by 6 bases, the J end by 1 base, with 16 bases between. The CDR3 is made up of 16 amino acids.